The rows below give T cell receptor beta chains drawn from one sample of a study of T cell responses to AZD1222 COVID-19 vaccine. Libraries were prepared by immunoSEQ multiplex PCR; TCRdb keeps only in-frame clonotypes and omits some of them. This table has about 49,000 clones, 79% appearing once. Specimen: peripheral blood, collected on day 0 of MenACWY control vaccination. These TCRs come from an adult in good health. The CDR3 runs from the conserved cysteine through the conserved F or W. Size is stated for part of the rows, as once, few or many counts, or as a class when the clone is expanded.

CAISEASGLTDTQYF	once	TRBV10-3	TRBJ2-3
CASSPGTAVAWELFF	-	TRBV19	TRBJ1-4
CASSLRLAGTDTQYF	-	TRBV5-1	TRBJ2-3
CASSLGGQNYGYTF	-	TRBV7-2	TRBJ1-2
CASSFWTGGETQYF	-	TRBV5-1	TRBJ2-5
CASSFQGVEPQHF	-	TRBV7-2	TRBJ1-5
CASSPPGTHTQGAFF	-	TRBV19	TRBJ1-1
CSARWYNEQFF	-	TRBV20-1	TRBJ2-1
CASSTAGTGAYNEQFF	-	TRBV19	TRBJ2-1
CASRLGRVEGYTF	-	TRBV28	TRBJ1-2
CASSQDIYRRSHTEAFF	-	TRBV4-1	TRBJ1-1
CASSLVQDASTRAFF	-	TRBV5-4	TRBJ1-1
CASSAGTRDTEAFF	-	TRBV7-2	TRBJ1-1
CASSVTADEAFF	-	TRBV2	TRBJ1-1
CASSLVQRTIEAFF	-	TRBV28	TRBJ1-1
CASSPFSYNEQFF	-	TRBV19	TRBJ2-1
CASSPRQGFYEQYF	-	TRBV7-6	TRBJ2-7
CASSIYTGELFF	-	TRBV19	TRBJ2-2
CASSPASSNTEAFF	-	TRBV18	TRBJ1-1
CASSLGGQKNQPQHF	once	TRBV28	TRBJ1-5
CASSIIRGGSYNEQFF	once	TRBV19	TRBJ2-1
CASSPRGSHETQYF	-	TRBV6-1	TRBJ2-5
CASTSRSAHGYTF	-	TRBV12-3/TRBV12-4	TRBJ1-2
CASSLSVGGNYGYTF	-	TRBV27	TRBJ1-2
CASSLAILSANTEAFF	-	TRBV28	TRBJ1-1
CASSVEGTSGYNEQFF	-	TRBV9	TRBJ2-1
CASSPPSGGVFGYTF	-	TRBV7-9	TRBJ1-2
CASSSPRDRGQETQYF	-	TRBV19	TRBJ2-5
CASSSNGAGYTNEQFF	-	TRBV7-8	TRBJ2-1
CASSYDGYSGNTIYF	few	TRBV6-6	TRBJ1-3
CASSLLGPTSPSYEQYF	few	TRBV7-3	TRBJ2-7
CASSLWDLNTEAFF	few	TRBV5-1	TRBJ1-1
CSVVGEGTGELFF	-	TRBV29-1	TRBJ2-2
CASPEARDTEAFF	-	TRBV28	TRBJ1-1
CASSKDGGITDTQYF	-	TRBV21-1	TRBJ2-3
CATSAGSGIGTEAFF	-	TRBV15	TRBJ1-1
CASSPTGGLGTEAFF	once	TRBV11-2	TRBJ1-1
CASSPSNAGANVLTF	-	TRBV3-1/TRBV3-2	TRBJ2-6
CASSQIPGLGQGRYSYEQYF	-	TRBV16	TRBJ2-7
CASSGPGPQQFF	-	TRBV7-8	TRBJ2-1
CATSRTGNTEAFF	-	TRBV15	TRBJ1-1
CASSYSEGGNIQYF	-	TRBV6-5	TRBJ2-4
CASSPRSRTYAKNIQYF	-	TRBV23-1	TRBJ2-4
CSADSGANVLTF	-	TRBV29-1	TRBJ2-6
CASRGQGNTGELFF	-	TRBV4-1	TRBJ2-2
CASSTRQGVSSSTGANVLTF	-	TRBV18	TRBJ2-6
CASSPALNSPLHF	-	TRBV18	TRBJ1-6
CASSLLGVNTGELFF	-	TRBV3-1/TRBV3-2	TRBJ2-2
CSVVTGDTNGYTF	-	TRBV29-1	TRBJ1-2
CASSLGTGWNEQFF	-	TRBV27	TRBJ2-1
CASSMPGYNEKLFF	-	TRBV19	TRBJ1-4
CASKSGTGVSGANVLTF	once	TRBV27	TRBJ2-6
CASSLTTGAGSNYGYTF	-	TRBV5-5	TRBJ1-2
CAWIPSGGQPQHF	-	TRBV30	TRBJ1-5
CASSPLPPKGNEQFF	-	TRBV18	TRBJ2-1